Included here is one T cell receptor (beta chain) sequence, with context. Its antigen is undetermined. The source of the sample is a study of cytomegalovirus exposure and HLA in healthy donors. The PCR had 60 Vbeta and 13 Jbeta primers. Data came from immunoSEQ multiplex PCR; TCRdb stores just in-frame clones and leaves some out. The data contain about 97,000 clones, roughly 80% of them singletons. Study-level points and caveats: High specificity and sensitivity for cytomegalovirus status were reported for the classifier.

The germline V gene has CDR1 MNHEY and CDR2 SMNVEV (reference sequence). With V trimmed by 6 bases and J by 4 bases, 5 bases remained unmatched. CDR3 length: 14 residues. Material for sequencing was PBMCs. This clonotype was obtained from a male donor in good health and CMV-seropositive. V and J are TRBV27 and TRBJ1-1; 10 bases line up with TRBD1. CDR3 sequence: CASSPGQGFTEAFF. The CDR3 DNA reads as TGTGCCAGCAGCCCGGGACAGGGGTTCACTGAAGCTTTCTTT.